This passage covers 23 T cell receptor beta chains from one sample sequenced in a study of T cell responses to AZD1222 COVID-19 vaccine. This table comes from immunoSEQ multiplex PCR, and its TCRdb copy is limited to in-frame clones, with some not included. The sample yields 100,000 to 150,000 clones, approximately 89% seen once. The sample here was peripheral blood, taken on day 0 of AZD1222 vaccination. These receptor sequences come from an adult in good health.

The chain uses TRBV6-5 and TRBJ1-2; D is unclear. The V end lost 4 bases, the J end lost 8 bases, and 8 bases lay between the germline ends. The CDR3 loop spans 11 amino acids. The germline CDR1 and CDR2 sequences are MNHEY and SVGAGI. CDR3 in DNA: TGTGCCAGCAGTTCCGTGGGAGGCTACACCTTC. Residues: CASSSVGGYTF.

The chain joins TRBV7-3 to TRBJ1-1, with unresolved D. The germline V gene has CDR1 SGHTA and CDR2 FQGTGA. The CDR3 has 13 amino acids. V dropped 8 bases and J dropped 0 bases, with 10 bases sitting between them. The CDR3 nucleotides are TGTGCCAGCTCTCAGCAGATGAACACTGAAGCTTTCTTT. Translated: CASSQQMNTEAFF.

CDR3 DNA: TGCGCCAGCAGCCAAGAGCCGGGGGGTGGGGGTTATGGCTACACCTTC. It encodes CASSQEPGGGGYGYTF. This chain links TRBV4-3 with TRBJ1-2; possible D gene TRBD1, 5 bases. The germline V gene encodes CDR1 LGHNA and CDR2 YSLEER. The CDR3 contains 16 residues. Trimming removed 0 bases from V and 5 bases from J, with 16 bases in between.

The CDR3 region has the DNA TGTGCCAGCAGCTTAGGGGTCGGCAGGGTCTACGAGCAGTACTTC. Amino acid sequence: CASSLGVGRVYEQYF. This chain uses TRBV7-8 with TRBJ2-7; D perhaps matches TRBD1 (5 bases). V gave up 1 base and J gave up 3 bases, with 13 bases separating them. The CDR3 runs to 15 residues. CDR1 is SGHVS and CDR2 is FQNEAQ in the germline V gene.

CDR3 loop: CASSYSTLNEQFF. Here the CDR3 DNA reads TGTGCCAGCAGTTACTCTACGTTGAATGAGCAGTTCTTC. V is TRBV6-5 and J is TRBJ2-1; D is undetermined. Trimming removed 0 bases from V and 7 bases from J, with 7 bases in between. The CDR3 is 13 amino acids. Per germline, CDR1 MNHEY and CDR2 SVGAGI.

The chain uses TRBV6-5 and TRBJ2-7; tentatively, D is TRBD1 or TRBD2 (5 bases each). From germline, CDR1 is MNHEY and CDR2 SVGAGI. The V end lost 8 bases, the J end lost 3 bases, and 17 bases lay between the germline ends. The CDR3 loop spans 14 amino acids. CDR3 amino acids: CASGDGWAYYEQYF. Written as DNA, the CDR3 is TGTGCCAGCGGGGACGGTTGGGCCTACTACGAGCAGTACTTC.

The chain combines TRBV7-9 with TRBJ2-2, with TRBD2 matching over 9 bases. The CDR3 covers 17 residues. CDR1 SEHNR and CDR2 FQNEAQ come from the germline V gene (reference sequence). The V segment lost 6 bases and the J segment 4 bases; nucleotides outside the gene matches: 12. Here the CDR3 reads CASRLTSGTRGTGELFF. The DNA for the CDR3 is TGTGCCAGCAGGCTGACTAGCGGAACCCGCGGCACCGGGGAGCTGTTTTTT.

The V gene is TRBV28, the J gene TRBJ2-3; 8 nucleotides agree with TRBD1. The germline CDR1 and CDR2 sequences are MDHEN and SYDVKM. The ends lost 3 bases at V and 4 bases at J; junction bases unmatched: 6. The CDR3 extends over 15 amino acids. The CDR3 DNA is TGTGCCAGCAGTTTCTATTCAGGGGGCGCAGATACGCAGTATTTT. Protein sequence: CASSFYSGGADTQYF.

The gene calls are TRBV5-1 and TRBJ2-7; D might be TRBD2 (6 bases). Trimming removed 3 bases at V and 6 bases at J, with 16 bases between. This CDR3 contains 14 residues. The germline gives CDR1 SGHRS, CDR2 YFSETQ. CDR3 DNA sequence: TGCGCCAGCAGCTATGGCGGGGCCAGTATCGAGCAGTACTTC. This sequence encodes CASSYGGASIEQYF.

Note on this clone: This is likely a read error, given that the CDR3 carries no conserved phenylalanine or tryptophan at its end. The DNA is left out, because the CDR3 cannot be placed on it with certainty; the CDR3 is given as TCRdb lists it. The chain couples TRBV21-1 to TRBJ1-1. TRBV21-1 is described as a pseudogene. The CDR3 is made up of 13 amino acids, end residues included. The CDR3 sequence: CASSKDPVSHARD.

The chain joins TRBV6-1 to TRBJ1-6; TRBD1 agrees at 7 bases. CDR1 is MNHNS and CDR2 is SASEGT in the germline V gene. There are 15 residues in the CDR3. V was clipped by 8 bases and J by 6 bases; unmatched bases: 10. CDR3 DNA: TGTGCCAGCCGAAACGGGGCAGGGGGTAATTCACCCCTCCACTTT. Translation: CASRNGAGGNSPLHF.

CDR3 region: CASSLDISLGANVLTF. CDR3 bases: TGCGCCAGCAGCTTGGACATCTCTCTGGGGGCCAACGTCCTGACTTTC. The chain has TRBV5-1 and TRBJ2-6; D is uncertain. V gave up 0 bases and J gave up 4 bases, with 11 bases separating them. The germline CDR1 and CDR2 sequences are SGHRS and YFSETQ. The CDR3 has 16 amino acids.

The J gene is TRBJ2-5, the V gene TRBV6-2 or TRBV6-3; perhaps D is TRBD1 or TRBD2 (5 bases each). The CDR3 is made up of 15 amino acids. CDR1 and CDR2 (germline): MNHEY, SVGEGT. V was shortened by 5 bases and J by 4 bases, with 17 bases between the two germline ends. The CDR3, as DNA: TGTGCCAGCAGTCTGGGCGTGGGGGTTGGAGAGACCCAGTACTTC. Amino acids: CASSLGVGVGETQYF.

The chain has TRBV5-6 and TRBJ2-7; TRBD2 agrees at 10 bases. V trimming: 0 bases; J trimming: 4 bases; junction bases outside the gene matches: 4. The CDR3 is 15 residues long. The V gene's germline CDR1 is SGHDT and CDR2 YYEEEE. The CDR3, as DNA: TGTGCCAGCAGCTTGGATGTAGCGGGGGGATACGAGCAGTACTTC. It is translated as CASSLDVAGGYEQYF.

The gene calls are TRBV18 and TRBJ2-5, with D possibly being TRBD2 (6 bases). Germline lookup yields CDR1 KGHSH and CDR2 LQKENI. The CDR3 loop spans 15 amino acids. The V gene lost 3 bases and the J gene lost 5 bases, with 16 bases spanning the gap. The CDR3 DNA reads TGTGCCAGCTCACCGAGGAGGGGCAGCGGGGAGACCCAGTACTTC. It translates to CASSPRRGSGETQYF.

The genes are TRBV28 and TRBJ2-1; TRBD1 might be the D (5 bases). The CDR3 is 16 amino acids. V was trimmed by 0 bases and J by 0 bases, leaving 9 bases between them. CDR1 and CDR2 (germline): MDHEN, SYDVKM. CDR3 DNA: TGTGCCAGCAGTTTATGGGGGCAAAGCTCCTACAATGAGCAGTTCTTC. This sequence encodes CASSLWGQSSYNEQFF.

V and J are TRBV4-2 and TRBJ2-7; 10 nucleotides line up with TRBD2. J was trimmed by 3 bases and V by 4 bases; bases with no gene match: 12. The CDR3 has 17 residues. The germline gives CDR1 LGHNA, CDR2 YNFKEQ. For the CDR3, the DNA is TGTGCCAGCAGCCGAGAGGGAGCGGGAGGGGACTTCTACGAGCAGTACTTC. This encodes CASSREGAGGDFYEQYF.

V gene TRBV24-1 combines with J gene TRBJ2-1; D is uncertain. The CDR3 sequence is 13 residues long. Trimming took off 1 base at V and 9 bases at J, with 9 bases between the two ends. The V gene's germline CDR1 is KGHDR and CDR2 SFDVKD. CDR3 sequence: CATSDFALGEQFF. As DNA, the CDR3 is TGTGCCACCAGTGATTTCGCGCTCGGTGAGCAGTTCTTC.

This sequence joins TRBV24-1 and TRBJ1-5; D not certain. This CDR3 region has 12 residues. Germline V gives CDR1 KGHDR, CDR2 SFDVKD. V lost 3 bases and J lost 4, with 3 bases in between. The CDR3 region has the DNA TGTGCCACCAGTGATGGTAATCAGCCCCAGCATTTT. It encodes CATSDGNQPQHF.

The rearrangement joins TRBV9 to TRBJ2-3; 9 nucleotides agree with TRBD2. There are 14 residues in the CDR3. Trimming took 10 bases from V and 4 from J; bases not matched to a gene: 10. Germline loops: CDR1 SGDLS, CDR2 YYNGEE. The CDR3 protein is CAGTGGRGPDTQYF. The CDR3 nucleotides read TGTGCCGGCACCGGCGGGAGGGGCCCAGATACGCAGTATTTT. Variable domain in full (rest from reference TRBV9 and TRBJ2-3): DSGVTQTPKHLITATGQRVTLRCSPRSGDLSVYWYQQSLDQGLQFLIQYYNGEERAKGNILERFSAQQFPDLHSELNLSSLELGDSALYFCAGTGGRGPDTQYFGPGTRLTVL.

The chain couples TRBV5-6 to TRBJ1-1, with D possibly TRBD1 on 6 matching bases. This CDR3 contains 15 residues. CDR1 and CDR2 from the germline V gene are SGHDT and YYEEEE. V was trimmed by 4 bases and J by 0 bases, leaving 13 bases between them. This CDR3 reads CASSPGTLMNTEAFF. Written as DNA, the CDR3 is TGTGCCAGCAGCCCGGGGACACTCATGAACACTGAAGCTTTCTTT. The complete variable domain, with remaining parts taken from reference TRBV5-6 and TRBJ1-1, reads DAGVTQSPTHLIKTRGQQVTLRCSPKSGHDTVSWYQQALGQGPQFIFQYYEEEERQRGNFPDRFSGHQFPNYSSELNVNALLLGDSALYLCASSPGTLMNTEAFFGQGTRLTVV.

This clone was seen just once. This rearrangement joins TRBV5-1 to TRBJ2-1, with 8 bases fitting TRBD2. Unmatched junction bases numbered 7, after V lost 4 bases and J lost 7 bases. CDR1 and CDR2 from the germline V gene are SGHRS and YFSETQ. The CDR3 is 14 amino acids. CDR3 amino acids: CASSPGGAENEQFF. The CDR3 region has the DNA TGCGCCAGCAGCCCCGGGGGGGCCGAAAATGAGCAGTTCTTC.

This clone showed up just once. The chain joins TRBV25-1 to TRBJ2-1, with 8 bases matching TRBD1. The CDR3 has 15 residues. The J segment lost 4 bases and the V segment lost 3 bases, leaving 5 bases of the junction unmatched. The germline V gene encodes CDR1 MGHDK and CDR2 SYGVNS. CDR3 sequence (DNA): TGTGCCAGCAGTGACAGACAGGGGCCATACAATGAGCAGTTCTTC. Translating it yields CASSDRQGPYNEQFF.